This TCR beta chain appears in the sequencing data of a study of cytomegalovirus exposure and HLA in healthy donors. Primers for the PCR totalled 60 Vbeta and 13 Jbeta. Clones were sequenced by immunoSEQ multiplex PCR, and TCRdb holds only the in-frame ones, with some missing. The sample yields 95,000 to 150,000 clones, of which the top ten take up more than 1%. Per germline, CDR1 MDHEN and CDR2 SYDVKM. This CDR3 has 14 residues. Trimming pared 6 bases from V and 2 bases from J, leaving 14 bases between. What was sequenced was PBMCs. The TCR comes from a man aged 18 to 29 in good health and CMV-seronegative. The chain couples TRBV28 to TRBJ2-7, with a tentative D call TRBD1 (6 bases). CDR3 bases: TGTGCCAGCAGACCTACAGGGTACCCCTACGAGCAGTACTTC. Translating gives CASRPTGYPYEQYF.